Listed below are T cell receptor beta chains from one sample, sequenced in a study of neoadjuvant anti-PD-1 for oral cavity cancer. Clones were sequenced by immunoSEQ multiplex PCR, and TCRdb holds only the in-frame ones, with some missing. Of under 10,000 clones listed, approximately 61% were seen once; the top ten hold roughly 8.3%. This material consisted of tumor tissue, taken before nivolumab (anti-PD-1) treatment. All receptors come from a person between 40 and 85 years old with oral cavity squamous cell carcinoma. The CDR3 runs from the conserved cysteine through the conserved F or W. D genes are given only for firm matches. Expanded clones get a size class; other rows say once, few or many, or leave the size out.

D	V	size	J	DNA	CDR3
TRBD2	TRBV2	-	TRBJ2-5	TGTGCCAGCAGTGCGGCAGAACTAGCGGGGCAAGAGACCCAGTACTTC	CASSAAELAGQETQYF
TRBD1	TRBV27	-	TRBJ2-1	TGTGCCAGCAGTTTTATACAGGGGGAATTCAATGAGCAGTTCTTC	CASSFIQGEFNEQFF
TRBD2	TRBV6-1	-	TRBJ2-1	TGTGCCAGCAGTGGGGGTAGCGGGGAATACAATGAGCAGTTCTTC	CASSGGSGEYNEQFF
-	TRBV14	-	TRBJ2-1	TGTGCCACCGACAAGCCACGAGGGAGATCCTACAATGAGCAGTTCTTC	CATDKPRGRSYNEQFF
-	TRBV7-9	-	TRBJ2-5	TGTGCCAGCAGCTTAGTATCCGGACAAGAGACCCAGTACTTC	CASSLVSGQETQYF
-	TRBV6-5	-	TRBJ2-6	TGTGCCAGCCTTTTAATCGGGTCTGGGGCCAACGTCCTGACTTTC	CASLLIGSGANVLTF
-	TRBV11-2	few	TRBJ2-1	TGTGCCAGCAGCCCCAGGGACTTGCGGGATGAGCAGTTCTTC	CASSPRDLRDEQFF
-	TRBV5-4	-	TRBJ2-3	TGTGCCAGCAGCCTGGTCGGGGATACGCAGTATTTT	CASSLVGDTQYF
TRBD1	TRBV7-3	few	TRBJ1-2	TGTGCCAGCAGTTTCGACAGGGCGTATGGCTACACCTTC	CASSFDRAYGYTF
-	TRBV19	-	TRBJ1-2	TGTGCCAGTAGTCCCGACAGAATCTATGGCTACACCTTC	CASSPDRIYGYTF
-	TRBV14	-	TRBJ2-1	TGTGCCAGCAGCCAGATAGGGTGGGGACACAATGAGCAGTTCTTC	CASSQIGWGHNEQFF
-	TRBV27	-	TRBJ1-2	TGTGCCGCAGGGCCGCGCTATGGCTACACCTTC	CAAGPRYGYTF
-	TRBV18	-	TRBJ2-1	TGTGCCAGCTCACCACCCAACACGAACAATGAGCAGTTCTTC	CASSPPNTNNEQFF
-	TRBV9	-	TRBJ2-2	TGTGCCAGCAGCGTAGAAAGACCCGGGGAGCTGTTTTTT	CASSVERPGELFF
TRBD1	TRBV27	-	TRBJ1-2	TGTGCCAGCAGTTCTCGGACAGGGGCTAACTATGGCTACACCTTC	CASSSRTGANYGYTF
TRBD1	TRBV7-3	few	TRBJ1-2	TGTGCCAGCAGCCAAGGGGCAGGGGGCCTTTCCTATGGCTACACCTTC	CASSQGAGGLSYGYTF
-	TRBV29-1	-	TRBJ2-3	TGCAGCGTAACAGGAGGCCCAACTACTAGCACAGATACGCAGTATTTT	CSVTGGPTTSTDTQYF
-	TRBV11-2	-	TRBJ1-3	TGTGCCAGCAGCTCACAGGGTTCGTATGGAAACACCATATATTTT	CASSSQGSYGNTIYF
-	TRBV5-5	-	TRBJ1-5	TGTGCCAGCAGGGGGGGACATTCTACCCAGCCCCAGCATTTT	CASRGGHSTQPQHF
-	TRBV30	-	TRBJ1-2	TGTGCCTGGAGTGTCCCCCAGCGGAGCAAGATTAACTATGGCTACACCTTC	CAWSVPQRSKINYGYTF
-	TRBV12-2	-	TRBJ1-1	TGTGCAAGTCGCTGCGGACAGAATGGGGCTTTCTTT	CASRCGQNGAFF
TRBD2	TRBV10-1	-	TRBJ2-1	TGCGCCAGCAGCGAAGGGACTAGCGGGAGTAATGAGCAGTTCTTC	CASSEGTSGSNEQFF
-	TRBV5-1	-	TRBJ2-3	TGCGCCAGCAGCTTGGGTGTCTTAGGCACAGATACGCAGTATTTT	CASSLGVLGTDTQYF
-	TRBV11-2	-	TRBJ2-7	TGTGCCAGCGGGGGCGGGCCGGCCGTAGGCTACGAGCAGTACTTC	CASGGGPAVGYEQYF
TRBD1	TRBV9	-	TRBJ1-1	TGTGCCAGCAGCTTTGACAGGGCTAACACTGAAGCTTTCTTT	CASSFDRANTEAFF
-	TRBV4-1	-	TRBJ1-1	TGCGCCAGCAGCAATAGTGGGATAGCTTTCTTT	CASSNSGIAFF
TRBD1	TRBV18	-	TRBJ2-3	TGTGCCAGCCAGAATACAGGGGGCAGCACAGATACGCAGTATTTT	CASQNTGGSTDTQYF
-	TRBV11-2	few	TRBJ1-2	TGTGCCAGCAGCCCGCAGGGTGACTATGGCTACACCTTC	CASSPQGDYGYTF
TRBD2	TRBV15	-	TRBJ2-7	TGTGCCACCAGCAGAGGCGCAGCGGGGTCCTACGAGCAGTACTTC	CATSRGAAGSYEQYF
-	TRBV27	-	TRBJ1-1	TGTGCCAGCAGTTTATCTTATATTACACCGATGAACACTGAAGCTTTCTTT	CASSLSYITPMNTEAFF
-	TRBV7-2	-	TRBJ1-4	TGTGCCAGCAGCCCCCTGGGGGTTACTAATGAAAAACTGTTTTTT	CASSPLGVTNEKLFF
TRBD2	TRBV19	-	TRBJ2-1	TGTGCCACCAGGCCTGGCGGGAGCCTAAATTTCTACAATGAGCAGTTCTTC	CATRPGGSLNFYNEQFF
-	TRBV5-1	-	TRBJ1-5	TGCGCCAGCAGCGACGGACGGTCCGACGAAAAGCCCCAGCATTTT	CASSDGRSDEKPQHF
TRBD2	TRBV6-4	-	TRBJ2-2	TGTGCCAGCAGTGACTCGGGGACTAGCGGGACCGGGGAGCTGTTTTTT	CASSDSGTSGTGELFF
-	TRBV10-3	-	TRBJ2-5	TGTGCCATCAATACCCAAGAACAAGAGACCCAGTACTTC	CAINTQEQETQYF
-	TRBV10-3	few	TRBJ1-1	TGTGCCACCTGGGGAACGGGAGACACTGAAGCTTTCTTT	CATWGTGDTEAFF
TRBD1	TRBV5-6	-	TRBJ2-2	TGTGCCAGCAGCTGGCTTACCCCGGGACAGGGACGAGCCGGGGAGCTGTTTTTT	CASSWLTPGQGRAGELFF
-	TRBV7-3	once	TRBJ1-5	TGTGCCAGCAGCTTAGAGTCCAGGAAGAGGGGAATAAATCAGCCCCAGCATTTT	CASSLESRKRGINQPQHF
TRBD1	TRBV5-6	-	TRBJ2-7	TGTGCCAGCAGCTTGGACGGACAGGGGTCCTACGAGCAGTACTTC	CASSLDGQGSYEQYF
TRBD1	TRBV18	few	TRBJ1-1	TGTGCCAGCTCACCTTTACAGGGGGAAGCTTTCTTT	CASSPLQGEAFF
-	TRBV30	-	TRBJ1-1	TGTGCCTGGAGTAGAATGACGAACACTGAAGCTTTCTTT	CAWSRMTNTEAFF
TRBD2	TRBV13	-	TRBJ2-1	TGTGCCAGCAGCCCAAGGACTAGCGGGGGACACAATGAGCAGTTCTTC	CASSPRTSGGHNEQFF
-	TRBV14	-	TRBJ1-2	TGTGCCAGCAGCCAGGGCTTGCGGGGGGCGCGTTCCTATGGCTACACCTTC	CASSQGLRGARSYGYTF
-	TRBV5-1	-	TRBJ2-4	TGCGCCAGCAGCTTGTTTGAAGGGGACATTCAGTACTTC	CASSLFEGDIQYF
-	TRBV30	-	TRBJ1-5	TGTGCCTGGAGTGTCCAGAACAATCAGCCCCAGCATTTT	CAWSVQNNQPQHF
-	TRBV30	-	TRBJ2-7	TGTGCCTACAACCACCCCAAAGACCCCTACGAGCAGTACTTC	CAYNHPKDPYEQYF
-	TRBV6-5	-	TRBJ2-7	TGTGCCAGCAGTTACTCGAGGGGAGGGGGCTACGAGCAGTACTTC	CASSYSRGGGYEQYF
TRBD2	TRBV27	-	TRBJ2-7	TGTGCCACCAAACGTCTTGGGACTAGCGGGAGACACGAGCAGTACTTC	CATKRLGTSGRHEQYF
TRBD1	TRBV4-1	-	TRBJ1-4	TGCGCCAGCAGCCCCAGGGGGGCCAATGAAAAACTGTTTTTT	CASSPRGANEKLFF
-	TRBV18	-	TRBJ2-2	TGTGCCAGCGCCACAGGAAACTTAAACACCGGGGAGCTGTTTTTT	CASATGNLNTGELFF
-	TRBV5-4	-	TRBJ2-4	TGTGCCAGCAGCAGCCAGGGGTTAGCCAAAAACATTCAGTACTTC	CASSSQGLAKNIQYF
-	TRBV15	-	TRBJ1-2	TGTGCCACCAGCAGAGCCGAGGGCCCCGGCTACACCTTC	CATSRAEGPGYTF
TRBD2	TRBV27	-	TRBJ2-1	TGTGCCAGCAGTTTATTGGGGACTAGCGGGAGGGCGAATGAGCAGTTCTTC	CASSLLGTSGRANEQFF
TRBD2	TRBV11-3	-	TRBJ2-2	TGTGCCAGCAGCTTAGACCTGGCGGGGGCCGGGGAGCTGTTTTTT	CASSLDLAGAGELFF